This T cell receptor (beta chain) appears in the sequencing data of a study of control samples from healthy donors and cancer patients. CDR3 length equals 14 residues. V was clipped by 5 bases and J by 4 bases; unmatched bases: 6. Germline loops: CDR1 MNHEY, CDR2 SVGAGI. Clones were read by immunoSEQ multiplex PCR, and TCRdb kept only the in-frame ones, dropping some. The sample lists 100,000 to 150,000 clones, around 90% occurring once. This clonotype was obtained from a man in his late teens or twenties in good health. The rearrangement links TRBV6-5 to TRBJ2-5; TRBD1 aligns across 8 bases. Sequencing was carried out using blood. The CDR3 spells CASSRQGKRETQYF. As DNA, the CDR3 is TGTGCCAGCAGTCGACAGGGGAAGAGAGAGACCCAGTACTTC.